One sample yielded the 23 T cell receptor beta chains listed below, sequenced in a study of shared clonotypes between healthy human individuals. The assay was immunoSEQ multiplex PCR, and TCRdb's table has in-frame clones only and misses some. The data show about 2.3 million clones, with 85% to 95% seen just once and 0.39% held by the top ten. Sequencing was done on a sample of naive CD4+ T cells from PBMCs. The subset is: CD45RA+ positively selected. Receptor source: a man younger than 35 in good health. Some clones in this sample may be carry-over from other donors' samples.

This rearrangement joins TRBV19 to TRBJ2-3; 14 nucleotides agree with TRBD2. The CDR3 covers 17 residues. CDR1 is LNHDA and CDR2 is SQIVND in the germline V gene (reference sequence). V was pared by 8 bases and J by 4 bases, with 11 bases of the junction left unmatched. CDR3 nucleotides: TGTGCCAGTCGAAGGGGACTAGCGGGAGAAGGGGCAGATACGCAGTATTTT. It yields the protein CASRRGLAGEGADTQYF.

J is TRBJ2-3 and V is TRBV12-5, with TRBD2 matching over 7 bases. CDR1 LGHNT and CDR2 FRNRAP come from the germline V gene. The CDR3 has 15 residues. Losses at the gene ends were 1 base for V and 5 bases for J; bases not matched to a gene: 6. CDR3 sequence: CASGLGLAEQDTQYF. The CDR3 DNA is TGTGCTAGTGGTTTGGGGCTAGCGGAGCAAGATACGCAGTATTTT.

This clone was seen just once. The chain combines TRBV28 with TRBJ2-5; D is ambiguous. The CDR3 is made up of 15 amino acids. Germline V gene data show CDR1 as MDHEN and CDR2 as SYDVKM. V gave up 3 bases and J gave up 4 bases, with 15 bases separating them. In DNA, the CDR3 is TGTGCCAGCAGTTTGAGAAGATTTGTAGTAGAGACCCAGTACTTC. Protein sequence: CASSLRRFVVETQYF.

This chain links TRBV28 with TRBJ2-1; 7 bases map to TRBD2. CDR3 length: 17 amino acids. V was pared by 9 bases and J by 3 bases, with 17 bases of the junction left unmatched. Germline CDR1 MDHEN, CDR2 SYDVKM. CDR3 sequence (DNA): TGTGCCAGATACCCTTGGGGGGGAGGGCCGTTCTACAATGAGCAGTTCTTC. This translates into CARYPWGGGPFYNEQFF.

The chain joins TRBV9 to TRBJ2-1, with 7 bases lining up with TRBD2. The CDR3 consists of 16 residues. The germline V gene encodes CDR1 SGDLS and CDR2 YYNGEE. The V segment lost 0 bases and the J segment 9 bases; nucleotides outside the gene matches: 12. In nucleotides, the CDR3 is TGTGCCAGCAGCGTAGCGGGGGAGGGGCCCGGGAGTGAGCAGTTCTTC. Translation gives CASSVAGEGPGSEQFF.

The genes are TRBV7-9 and TRBJ2-7, with D uncertain. V lost 5 bases to trimming and J lost 6 bases, with 17 bases between them. CDR1 and CDR2 from the germline V gene are SEHNR and FQNEAQ (reference sequence). This CDR3 spans 14 amino acids. In nucleotides, the CDR3 is TGTGCCAGCAGCCCGCCCCCGATCGGGCTCGAGCAGTACTTC. It translates to CASSPPPIGLEQYF. The whole variable domain, remainder taken from reference TRBV7-9 and TRBJ2-7, is DTGVSQNPRHKITKRGQNVTFRCDPISEHNRLYWYRQTLGQGPEFLTYFQNEAQLEKSRLLSDRFSAERPKGSFSTLEIQRTEQGDSAMYLCASSPPPIGLEQYFGPGTRLTVT.

The rearrangement uses TRBV9 and TRBJ2-6; 8 bases line up with TRBD1. The CDR3 runs to 17 residues. V lost 0 bases and J lost 4; bases outside the gene matches: 6. In germline, CDR1 is SGDLS, CDR2 YYNGEE. CDR3 amino acids: CASSVGTGNLGANVLTF. Here the CDR3 DNA reads TGTGCCAGCAGCGTAGGGACAGGGAATCTGGGGGCCAACGTCCTGACTTTC.

This clone was observed a single time. The rearrangement joins TRBV5-1 to TRBJ2-7, with D tentatively TRBD2 (5 bases). V lost 2 bases and J 7 bases, leaving 19 bases between the germline ends. The CDR3 covers 15 residues. The V gene's germline CDR1 is SGHRS and CDR2 YFSETQ. CDR3 DNA: TGCGCCAGCAGCTTCCAGGACGGACTCTCCCGGGAGCAGTACTTC. Protein sequence: CASSFQDGLSREQYF. Combining the CDR3 with reference TRBV5-1 and TRBJ2-7 gives the whole variable domain KAGVTQTPRYLIKTRGQQVTLSCSPISGHRSVSWYQQTPGQGLQFLFEYFSETQRNKGNFPGRFSGRQFSNSRSEMNVSTLELGDSALYLCASSFQDGLSREQYFGPGTRLTVT.

V is TRBV11-2 and J is TRBJ2-2, with TRBD2 as a possible D gene (6 bases). Germline assignment: CDR1 SGHAT and CDR2 FQNNGV. Trimming took off 4 bases at V and 6 bases at J, with 12 bases between the two ends. This CDR3 spans 14 amino acids. CDR3 coding DNA: TGTGCCAGCAGCTGGGGGGAAGGGGCCGGGGAGCTGTTTTTT. Protein product: CASSWGEGAGELFF.

The chain couples TRBV4-3 to TRBJ2-2; 9 nucleotides match TRBD1. This CDR3 contains 15 residues. J was trimmed by 7 bases and V by 1 base; bases with no gene match: 4. Germline CDR1 reads LGHNA; CDR2 reads YSLEER. The CDR3 is CASSQANRGHGELFF. DNA for the CDR3: TGCGCCAGCAGCCAAGCTAACAGGGGGCACGGGGAGCTGTTTTTT.

The J gene is TRBJ1-2, the V gene TRBV28, with no clear D. The germline CDR1 and CDR2 sequences are MDHEN and SYDVKM. The CDR3 length is 14 residues. V was cut by 1 base and J by 6 bases, with 12 bases left in between. The CDR3 DNA reads as TGTGCCAGCAGTTTATACCCCCCGGGCCATGGCTACACCTTC. It specifies CASSLYPPGHGYTF.

The chain has TRBV18 and TRBJ2-1; no reliable D call. The germline V gene has CDR1 KGHSH and CDR2 LQKENI. The CDR3 extends over 15 amino acids. Trimming removed 6 bases at V and 0 bases at J, with 12 bases between. For the CDR3, the DNA is TGTGCCAGCTCCTTCCTCGGACCCTCCTACAATGAGCAGTTCTTC. Protein product: CASSFLGPSYNEQFF.

V is TRBV7-9 and J is TRBJ2-3; 11 positions match TRBD2. Trimming took 5 bases from V and 2 from J; bases not matched to a gene: 3. The CDR3 is made up of 15 amino acids. Germline V gene sequence: CDR1 SEHNR, CDR2 FQNEAQ (reference sequence). In nucleotides, the CDR3 is TGTGCCAGCAGCGGGACTAGCGGATCCACAGATACGCAGTATTTT. Encoded protein: CASSGTSGSTDTQYF.

This chain joins TRBV11-2 and TRBJ1-1; no definite D call. Germline V gene sequence: CDR1 SGHAT, CDR2 FQNNGV. This CDR3 comprises 14 residues. V was trimmed by 3 bases and J by 1 base, leaving 9 bases between them. The chain's CDR3 is CASSFSSGNTEAFF. The DNA of the CDR3 is TGTGCCAGCAGCTTTAGTTCGGGGAACACTGAAGCTTTCTTT.

The chain combines TRBV27 with TRBJ1-5; no definite D call. The germline gives CDR1 MNHEY, CDR2 SMNVEV (reference sequence). Trimming stripped 10 bases from V and 2 bases from J, with 18 bases between. The CDR3 contains 15 residues. DNA of the CDR3: TGTGCCAAAAAGACCCTGGATGAGGGCAATCAGCCCCAGCATTTT. Amino acids: CAKKTLDEGNQPQHF.

V is TRBV9 and J is TRBJ2-3, with 10 nucleotides matching TRBD2. Trimming took 3 bases from V and 6 from J; bases not matched to a gene: 4. The germline V gene encodes CDR1 SGDLS and CDR2 YYNGEE. The CDR3 consists of 14 residues. CDR3 in amino acids: CASSASGRGDTQYF. The CDR3, as DNA: TGTGCCAGCAGCGCTAGCGGGAGAGGGGATACGCAGTATTTT.

This clone was picked up one time. This sequence joins TRBV6-6 and TRBJ2-1, with D perhaps matching TRBD1 or TRBD2 (5 bases each). V shed 0 bases and J shed 6 bases, with 9 bases lying between them. Germline V lookup: CDR1 MNHNY, CDR2 SVGAGI (reference sequence). The CDR3 totals 14 residues. The CDR3 DNA sequence: TGTGCCAGCAGTTACTCCGGGGCCCCCAATGAGCAGTTCTTC. Protein sequence: CASSYSGAPNEQFF.

This clone came up a few times. The chain is built from TRBV7-3 and TRBJ1-1, with 7 bases identical to TRBD1. The germline gives CDR1 SGHTA, CDR2 FQGTGA. The CDR3 extends over 11 amino acids. V lost 5 bases, J lost 10 bases, and 4 bases stayed unmatched. CDR3 protein: CASSKTGRAFF. The CDR3, as DNA: TGTGCCAGCAGCAAGACAGGGAGAGCTTTCTTT.

The chain recombines TRBV19 with TRBJ1-1; D perhaps matches TRBD1 (5 bases). Trimming took 6 bases from V and 8 from J, leaving 10 bases between them. The CDR3 runs 11 residues. Germline assignment: CDR1 LNHDA and CDR2 SQIVND (reference sequence). For the CDR3, the DNA is TGTGCCAGTAGCCTGGGACGGGAAGCTTTCTTT. It translates to CASSLGREAFF.

Notes on this clone: Other DNA sequences in this sample translate to the same CDR3. The chain recombines TRBV19 with TRBJ1-1, with 7 bases aligning to TRBD1. CDR1 LNHDA and CDR2 SQIVND come from the germline V gene (reference sequence). This CDR3 spans 13 amino acids. J gave up 5 bases and V 5 bases, and 5 bases lay outside the gene matches. DNA for the CDR3: TGTGCCAGTAGTCCCCAGGGGGGGACTGAAGCTTTCTTT. It yields the protein CASSPQGGTEAFF.

J is TRBJ2-1 and V is TRBV9; 12 bases align to TRBD2. CDR1 and CDR2 (germline): SGDLS, YYNGEE. This CDR3 spans 16 amino acids. V shed 4 bases, J shed 8 bases, and the junction held 10 bases outside the gene matches. CDR3: CASSPDPSGRADEQFF. The CDR3 bases are TGTGCCAGCAGCCCGGATCCTAGCGGGAGGGCCGATGAGCAGTTCTTC. Supplemented by reference TRBV9 and TRBJ2-1, the full variable domain reads DSGVTQTPKHLITATGQRVTLRCSPRSGDLSVYWYQQSLDQGLQFLIQYYNGEERAKGNILERFSAQQFPDLHSELNLSSLELGDSALYFCASSPDPSGRADEQFFGPGTRLTVL.

The sample holds one count of this clone. V gene TRBV2 combines with J gene TRBJ2-3; D gene unclear. The CDR3 spans 10 residues. CDR1 SNHLY and CDR2 FYNNEI come from the germline V gene. V was cut by 8 bases and J by 13 bases, with 13 bases left in between. CDR3 bases: TGTGCCAGCGGAGCACCCAAGGAGTATTTT. As protein: CASGAPKEYF.

The chain recombines TRBV7-6 with TRBJ2-1; 7 bases are shared with TRBD2. V lost 1 base to trimming and J lost 9 bases; unmatched junction nucleotides: 3. CDR3 size: 13 residues. The V gene's germline CDR1 is SGHVS and CDR2 FNYEAQ. The CDR3 sequence: CASSLVIAGEQFF. Written as DNA, the CDR3 is TGTGCCAGCAGCTTAGTTATAGCGGGTGAGCAGTTCTTC. Variable domain in full (rest from reference TRBV7-6 and TRBJ2-1): GAGVSQSPRYKVTKRGQDVALRCDPISGHVSLYWYRQALGQGPEFLTYFNYEAQQDKSGLPNDRFSAERPEGSISTLTIQRTEQRDSAMYRCASSLVIAGEQFFGPGTRLTVL.